Below are 3 T cell receptor beta chains sequenced from a single sample in a study of technical replicates of blood from a few donors. TCRdb's table, derived via immunoSEQ multiplex PCR, lists solely in-frame clones and lacks some. This repertoire shows 70,000 or so clones, 75% to 90% found once; its top ten account for 3.5% to 5%. Sequenced material: PBMCs. The receptors were sampled from a human donor in good health. Some clones in this sample may be carry-over from other donors' samples.

The chain is built from TRBV4-3 and TRBJ1-5, with unresolved D. V shed 6 bases and J shed 3 bases, with 12 bases lying between them. The germline gives CDR1 LGHNA, CDR2 YSLEER. The CDR3 consists of 14 residues. The CDR3 nucleotides read TGCGCCAGCAGTTTTGGACTTTACAATCAGCCCCAGCATTTT. The encoded protein is CASSFGLYNQPQHF.

The count of this clone is one. The V and J genes are TRBV4-2 and TRBJ2-3; possibly TRBD2 for D (6 bases). V lost 4 bases and J 2 bases, leaving 19 bases between the germline ends. Germline CDR1 reads LGHNA; CDR2 reads YNFKEQ. This CDR3 is 17 amino acids long. The DNA for the CDR3 is TGTGCCAGCAGCCGTCAAGGTCCGGGACTTAACACAGATACGCAGTATTTT. This codes for CASSRQGPGLNTDTQYF.

This clone occurred once. The V gene is TRBV10-3, the J gene TRBJ2-7, with TRBD2 identical over 12 bases. Germline CDR1 is ENHRY and CDR2 is SYGVKD. V lost 2 bases and J lost 3; bases outside the gene matches: 14. This CDR3 spans 19 amino acids. CDR3 DNA sequence: TGTGCCATCAGTGAGCCCGGGGCTAGCGGGGGGGAAAGTCTCTACGAGCAGTACTTC. Amino acids: CAISEPGASGGESLYEQYF.